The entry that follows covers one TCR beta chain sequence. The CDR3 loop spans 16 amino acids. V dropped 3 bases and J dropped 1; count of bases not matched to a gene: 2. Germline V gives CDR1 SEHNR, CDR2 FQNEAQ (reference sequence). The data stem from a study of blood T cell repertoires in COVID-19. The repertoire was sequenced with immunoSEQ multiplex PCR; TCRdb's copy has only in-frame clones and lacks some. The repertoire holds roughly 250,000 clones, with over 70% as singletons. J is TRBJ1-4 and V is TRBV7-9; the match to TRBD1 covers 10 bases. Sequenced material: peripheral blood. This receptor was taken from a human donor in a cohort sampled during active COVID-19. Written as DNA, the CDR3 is TGTGCCAGCAGCTTGGGGACAGGGGTAACTAATGAAAAACTGTTTTTT. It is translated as CASSLGTGVTNEKLFF.